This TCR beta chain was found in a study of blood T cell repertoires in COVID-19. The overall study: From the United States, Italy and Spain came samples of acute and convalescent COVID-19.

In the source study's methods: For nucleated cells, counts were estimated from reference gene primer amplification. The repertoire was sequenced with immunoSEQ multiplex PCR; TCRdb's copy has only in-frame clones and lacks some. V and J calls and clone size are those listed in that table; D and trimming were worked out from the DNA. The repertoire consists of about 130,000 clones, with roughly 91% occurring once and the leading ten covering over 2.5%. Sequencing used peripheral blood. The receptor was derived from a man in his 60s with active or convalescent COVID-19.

CDR3 in DNA: TGTGCCAGCAGCGTTAGGGGGACAGGGGTTGGGGAGACCCAGTACTTC. Its protein is CASSVRGTGVGETQYF. The J gene is TRBJ2-5, the V gene TRBV9; 10 bases are shared with TRBD1. V gave up 2 bases and J gave up 5 bases; unmatched junction bases: 9. Germline V gene data show CDR1 as SGDLS and CDR2 as YYNGEE. CDR3 length: 16 residues.